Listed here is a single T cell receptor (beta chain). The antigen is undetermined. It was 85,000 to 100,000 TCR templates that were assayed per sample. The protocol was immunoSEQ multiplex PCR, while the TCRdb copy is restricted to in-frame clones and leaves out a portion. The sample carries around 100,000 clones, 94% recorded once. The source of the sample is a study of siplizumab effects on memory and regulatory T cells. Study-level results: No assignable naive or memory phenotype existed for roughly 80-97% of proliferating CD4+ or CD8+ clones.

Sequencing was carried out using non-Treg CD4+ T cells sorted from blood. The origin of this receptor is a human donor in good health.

CDR3 residues: CSVDPVGGQFF. The CDR3 bases are TGCAGCGTTGATCCGGTCGGCGGGCAGTTCTTC. The rearrangement uses TRBV29-1 and TRBJ2-1; D gene uncertain. The CDR3 spans 11 residues. The V gene lost 3 bases and the J gene lost 12 bases, with 12 bases spanning the gap. Per germline, CDR1 SQVTM and CDR2 ANQGSEA.